These 20 T cell receptor beta chains were sequenced from one sample in a study of blood T cell repertoires in COVID-19. Some clones are missing from TCRdb's copy, which holds only in-frame ones; the method was immunoSEQ multiplex PCR. Of nearly 40,000 clones listed, 75% to 90% were seen once; the top ten hold around 15%. The sequencing input was peripheral blood. Receptors originate from a man aged 50-60 years with active or convalescent COVID-19.

The V and J genes are TRBV27 and TRBJ2-5; TRBD2 agrees at 8 bases. The CDR3 covers 16 residues. Germline assignment: CDR1 MNHEY and CDR2 SMNVEV (reference sequence). V lost 5 bases, J lost 5 bases, and 13 bases stayed unmatched. CDR3 coding DNA: TGTGCCAGCAGTGCACGGACGGGACTAGTAAGCGAGACCCAGTACTTC. This encodes CASSARTGLVSETQYF.

The chain carries TRBV7-3 and TRBJ2-3; D is uncertain. The CDR3 length is 12 residues. Looked up from germline, CDR1 is SGHTA and CDR2 is FQGTGA. V was trimmed by 2 bases and J by 6 bases, leaving 6 bases between them. The CDR3 DNA is TGTGCCAGCAGCTTACAGTCGGATACGCAGTATTTT. This gives the protein CASSLQSDTQYF.

The rearrangement uses TRBV5-8 and TRBJ2-7; TRBD2 matches at 10 bases. CDR1 is SGHTS and CDR2 is YDEGEE in the germline V gene. The CDR3 sequence is 16 residues long. The trim removed 4 bases at V and 3 bases at J, leaving 10 bases unmatched. CDR3 region: CASSRGEVAGGYEQYF. The CDR3, as DNA: TGTGCCAGCAGCCGGGGAGAGGTAGCGGGAGGCTACGAGCAGTACTTC.

The genes are TRBV7-9 and TRBJ1-1; 7 bases match TRBD1. The length of the CDR3 is 15 residues. V trimming: 1 base; J trimming: 4 bases; junction bases outside the gene matches: 6. Germline-derived CDR1 and CDR2 are SEHNR and FQNEAQ (reference sequence). The CDR3 bases are TGTGCCAGCAGCTTAGTACCAGGGGGGATCACTGAAGCTTTCTTT. Translated, it gives CASSLVPGGITEAFF.

This chain links TRBV2 with TRBJ1-2, with D perhaps TRBD1 (5 bases). V was cut by 1 base and J by 0 bases, with 18 bases left in between. The germline V gene has CDR1 SNHLY and CDR2 FYNNEI. The CDR3 is 18 amino acids. The CDR3 DNA reads as TGTGCCAGCAGTGAAGGGCCGGCCGGGGGGACCGCTAACTATGGCTACACCTTC. This gives the protein CASSEGPAGGTANYGYTF.

The rearrangement joins TRBV6-5 to TRBJ2-2, with TRBD1 matching over 9 bases. The CDR3 spans 14 residues. CDR1 is MNHEY, CDR2 SVGAGI, per germline. J was trimmed by 5 bases and V by 6 bases; bases with no gene match: 4. CDR3 region: CASRGQGGTGELFF. DNA for the CDR3: TGTGCCAGCAGGGGACAGGGAGGAACCGGGGAGCTGTTTTTT.

V is TRBV4-1 and J is TRBJ2-7; D perhaps matches TRBD1 (7 bases). Germline CDR1 is MGHRA and CDR2 is YSYEKL. V was trimmed by 11 bases and J by 6 bases, leaving 29 bases between them. This CDR3 spans 16 amino acids. The CDR3, as DNA: TGCGCCGCTAAGAAGATCCTAGACAGGGAGGTCGCCGAGCAGTACTTC. Its protein is CAAKKILDREVAEQYF.

The rearrangement joins TRBV5-1 to TRBJ2-2; D gene ambiguous. Germline CDR1 and CDR2: SGHRS and YFSETQ. V dropped 0 bases and J dropped 4 bases, with 4 bases sitting between them. The length of the CDR3 is 13 residues. The chain's CDR3 is CASSLVVTGELFF. The CDR3 DNA reads as TGCGCCAGCAGCTTGGTAGTCACCGGGGAGCTGTTTTTT.

The chain combines TRBV5-1 with TRBJ1-6; D might be TRBD1 (6 bases). V was trimmed by 0 bases and J by 12 bases, leaving 7 bases between them. The germline V gene has CDR1 SGHRS and CDR2 YFSETQ. The CDR3 extends over 12 amino acids. CDR3: CASSLGTEPLHF. The CDR3 nucleotides read TGCGCCAGCAGCTTGGGGACAGAACCCCTCCACTTT.

V gene TRBV5-6 combines with J gene TRBJ1-1; 7 nucleotides match TRBD1. The CDR3 totals 14 residues. Germline CDR1 reads SGHDT; CDR2 reads YYEEEE. V shed 3 bases and J 3 bases; nucleotides not matched to a gene: 5. CDR3 bases: TGTGCCAGCAGCTGGGGGACAGCGGACACTGAAGCTTTCTTT. Its protein product is CASSWGTADTEAFF. Full variable domain (outside the CDR3, taken from reference TRBV5-6 and TRBJ1-1): DAGVTQSPTHLIKTRGQQVTLRCSPKSGHDTVSWYQQALGQGPQFIFQYYEEEERQRGNFPDRFSGHQFPNYSSELNVNALLLGDSALYLCASSWGTADTEAFFGQGTRLTVV.

This clone was seen once. The chain links TRBV5-1 to TRBJ2-1; D perhaps matches TRBD1 (5 bases). In germline, CDR1 is SGHRS, CDR2 YFSETQ. This CDR3 has 13 amino acids. V lost 2 bases to trimming and J lost 6 bases, with 9 bases between them. Here the CDR3 reads CASSFSRGNEQFF. The CDR3 DNA reads TGCGCCAGCAGCTTTAGTAGGGGCAATGAGCAGTTCTTC.

The table lists this clone with a few counts. This rearrangement joins TRBV21-1 to TRBJ2-2; TRBD1 is the table's D call, not checked against the DNA. TRBV21-1 is a known pseudogene. CDR3 length: 14 amino acids. The CDR3 spells CASPKGYGTGELFF. CDR3 DNA: TGTGCCAGCCCCAAGGGGTATGGGACCGGGGAGCTGTTTTTT.

This chain connects TRBV5-1 to TRBJ1-3; 8 nucleotides agree with TRBD1. Unmatched junction bases numbered 5, after V lost 1 base and J lost 2 bases. The CDR3 loop spans 16 amino acids. Germline V gene data show CDR1 as SGHRS and CDR2 as YFSETQ. The CDR3 region has the DNA TGCGCCAGCAGCTTGATGACAGGGGAGCCTGGAAACACCATATATTTT. It codes for CASSLMTGEPGNTIYF.

The rearrangement links TRBV7-8 to TRBJ1-6; no clear D gene. The V gene lost 0 bases and the J gene lost 7 bases, with 10 bases spanning the gap. The CDR3 has 15 amino acids. Germline V CDR1 and CDR2: SGHVS, FQNEAQ. CDR3 sequence: CASSLANSLNSPLHF. The CDR3, as DNA: TGTGCCAGCAGCTTAGCGAACAGTTTGAATTCACCCCTCCACTTT.

The chain joins TRBV29-1 to TRBJ2-5; 8 nucleotides agree with TRBD2. The germline V gene has CDR1 SQVTM and CDR2 ANQGSEA. CDR3 length: 15 residues. Trimming at V came to 3 bases and at J to 5 bases, leaving 11 bases not matched to a gene. CDR3: CSVDMLGTSMETQYF. CDR3 in DNA: TGCAGCGTTGATATGCTGGGGACTAGTATGGAGACCCAGTACTTC.

In its sample, this clone ranks as medium-sized. As DNA, the CDR3 is TGTGCCAGCAGTGTAGGGGGCGAACTCAGTCAGCCCCAGCATTTT. It yields the protein CASSVGGELSQPQHF. V is TRBV2 and J is TRBJ1-5, with TRBD1 matching over 7 bases. Germline lookup yields CDR1 SNHLY and CDR2 FYNNEI. The CDR3 extends over 15 amino acids. V shed 4 bases, J shed 6 bases, and the junction held 9 bases outside the gene matches.

This rearrangement joins TRBV5-1 to TRBJ2-2, with D hard to call. The CDR3 extends over 13 amino acids. V lost 4 bases and J lost 7, with 11 bases in between. Germline V gene data show CDR1 as SGHRS and CDR2 as YFSETQ. CDR3 sequence reads: CASSPDMRGELFF. CDR3 nucleotides: TGCGCCAGCAGCCCCGACATGCGCGGGGAGCTGTTTTTT.

This chain joins TRBV6-5 and TRBJ1-5; D is ambiguous. The CDR3 covers 15 residues. From germline, CDR1 is MNHEY and CDR2 SVGAGI. V was clipped by 8 bases and J by 7 bases, with 21 bases between them. CDR3 residues: CASSQVIGSGQPQHF. The CDR3 DNA sequence: TGTGCCAGCTCTCAAGTGATTGGATCCGGGCAGCCCCAGCATTTT.

The V call is TRBV18, the J call TRBJ2-7; no firm D call. Germline V gene sequence: CDR1 KGHSH, CDR2 LQKENI. This CDR3 spans 14 amino acids. The germline V and J ends were trimmed by 2 bases and 6 bases, with 14 bases remaining between them. CDR3 bases: TGTGCCAGCTCACCAGGTCTTTTCGAGGCCGAGCAGTACTTC. This gives the protein CASSPGLFEAEQYF. The whole variable domain, filled in from reference TRBV18 and TRBJ2-7, reads NAGVMQNPRHLVRRRGQEARLRCSPMKGHSHVYWYRQLPEEGLKFMVYLQKENIIDESGMPKERFSAEFPKEGPSILRIQQVVRGDSAAYFCASSPGLFEAEQYFGPGTRLTVT.

The CDR3 nucleotides are TGTGCCAGCAGCTCCTTAGGACAGGGGGCGATCTACGAGCAGTACTTC. It is translated as CASSSLGQGAIYEQYF. V is TRBV7-9 and J is TRBJ2-7; 11 bases are a match to TRBD1. Germline trimming cut 4 bases from V and 3 bases from J; bases unmatched to any gene: 8. The germline V gene encodes CDR1 SEHNR and CDR2 FQNEAQ (reference sequence). CDR3 length equals 16 residues.